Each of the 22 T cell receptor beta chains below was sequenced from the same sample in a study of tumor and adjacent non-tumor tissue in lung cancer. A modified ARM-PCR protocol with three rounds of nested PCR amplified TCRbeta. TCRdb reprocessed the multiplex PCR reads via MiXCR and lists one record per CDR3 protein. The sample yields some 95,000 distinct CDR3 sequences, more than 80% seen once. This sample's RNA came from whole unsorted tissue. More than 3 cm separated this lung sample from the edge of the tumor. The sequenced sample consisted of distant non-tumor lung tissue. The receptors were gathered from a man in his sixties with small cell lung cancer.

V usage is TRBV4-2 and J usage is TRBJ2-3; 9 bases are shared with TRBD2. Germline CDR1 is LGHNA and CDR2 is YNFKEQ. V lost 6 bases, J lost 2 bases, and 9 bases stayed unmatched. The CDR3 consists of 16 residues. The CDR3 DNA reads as TGTGCCAGCAGACCCGCCAGCGGGAGGATCACAGATACGCAGTATTTT. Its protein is CASRPASGRITDTQYF.

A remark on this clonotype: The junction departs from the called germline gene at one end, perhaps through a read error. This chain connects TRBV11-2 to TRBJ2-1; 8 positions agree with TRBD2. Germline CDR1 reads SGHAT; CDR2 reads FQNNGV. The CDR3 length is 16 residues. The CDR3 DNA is TGTGCCAGCAGCTTAATCGGGAGGGGCTCCTATAATGAGCAATTGTTC. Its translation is CASSLIGRGSYNEQLF.

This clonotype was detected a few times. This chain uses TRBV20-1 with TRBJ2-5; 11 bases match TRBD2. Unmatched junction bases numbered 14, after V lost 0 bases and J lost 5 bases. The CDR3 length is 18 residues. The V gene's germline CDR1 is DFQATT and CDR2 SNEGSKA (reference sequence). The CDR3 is CSAREPGLAVGQWETQYF. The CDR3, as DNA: TGCAGTGCTAGAGAACCGGGACTAGCGGTAGGCCAGTGGGAGACCCAGTACTTC.

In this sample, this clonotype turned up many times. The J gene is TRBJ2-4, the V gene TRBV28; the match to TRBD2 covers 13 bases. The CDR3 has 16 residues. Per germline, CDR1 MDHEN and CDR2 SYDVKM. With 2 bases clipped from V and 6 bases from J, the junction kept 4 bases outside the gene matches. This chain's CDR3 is CASSLTSGRGLNIQYF. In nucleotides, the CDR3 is TGTGCCAGCAGTTTAACTAGCGGGAGGGGTTTAAACATTCAGTACTTC.

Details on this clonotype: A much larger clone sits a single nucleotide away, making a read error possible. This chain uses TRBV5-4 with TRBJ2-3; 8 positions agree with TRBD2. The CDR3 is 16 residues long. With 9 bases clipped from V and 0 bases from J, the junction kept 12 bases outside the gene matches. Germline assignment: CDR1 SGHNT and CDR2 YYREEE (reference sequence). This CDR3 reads CANTPTSSGSTDTQYF. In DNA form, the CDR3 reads TGTGCCAACACCCCGACCTCTAGCGGGAGCACAGATACGCAGTATTTT.

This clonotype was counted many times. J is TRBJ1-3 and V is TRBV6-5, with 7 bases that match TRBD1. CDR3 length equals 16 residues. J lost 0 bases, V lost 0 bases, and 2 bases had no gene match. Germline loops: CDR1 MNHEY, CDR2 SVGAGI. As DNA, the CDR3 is TGTGCCAGCAGTTACTCGAGGGGGCCCTCTGGAAACACCATATATTTT. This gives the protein CASSYSRGPSGNTIYF.

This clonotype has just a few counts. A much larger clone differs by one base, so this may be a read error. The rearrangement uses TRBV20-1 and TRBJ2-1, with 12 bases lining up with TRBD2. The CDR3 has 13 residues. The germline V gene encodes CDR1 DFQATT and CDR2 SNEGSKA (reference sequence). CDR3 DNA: TGCGGGGATCTAGCGGGAGGGCCGATCGAGCAGTTCTTC. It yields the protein CGDLAGGPIEQFF.

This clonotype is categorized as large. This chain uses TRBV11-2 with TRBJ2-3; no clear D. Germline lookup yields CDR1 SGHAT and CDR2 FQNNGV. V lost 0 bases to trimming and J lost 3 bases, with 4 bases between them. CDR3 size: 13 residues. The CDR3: CASSLDWTDTQYF. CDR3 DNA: TGTGCCAGCAGCTTAGACTGGACAGATACGCAGTATTTT. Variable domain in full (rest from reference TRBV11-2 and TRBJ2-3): EAGVAQSPRYKIIEKRQSVAFWCNPISGHATLYWYQQILGQGPKLLIQFQNNGVVDDSQLPKDRFSAERLKGVDSTLKIQPAKLEDSAVYLCASSLDWTDTQYFGPGTRLTVL.

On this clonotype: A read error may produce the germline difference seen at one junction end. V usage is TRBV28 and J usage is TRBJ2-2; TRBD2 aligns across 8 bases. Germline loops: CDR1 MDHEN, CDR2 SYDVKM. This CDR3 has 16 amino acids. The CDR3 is CASSAPGGANTVELFF. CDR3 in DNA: TGTGCCAGCAGCGCCCCGGGGGGGGCAAACACCGTGGAGCTGTTTTTT.

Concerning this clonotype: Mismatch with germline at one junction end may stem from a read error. DNA of the CDR3: TGTACCAGCAGTTTCTCTGGCGGCCAAGAGACCCAGTACTTC. Translating it yields CTSSFSGGQETQYF. The chain couples TRBV12-3 or TRBV12-4 to TRBJ2-5; D unclear. This CDR3 has 14 residues.

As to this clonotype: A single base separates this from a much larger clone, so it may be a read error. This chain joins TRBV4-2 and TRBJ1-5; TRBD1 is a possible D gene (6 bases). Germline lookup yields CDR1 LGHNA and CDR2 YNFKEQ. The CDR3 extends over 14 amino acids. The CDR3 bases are TGTGTCAGCAGCCAAGCCATTGGGGGGGCGCCCCAGCATTTT. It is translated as CVSSQAIGGAPQHF.

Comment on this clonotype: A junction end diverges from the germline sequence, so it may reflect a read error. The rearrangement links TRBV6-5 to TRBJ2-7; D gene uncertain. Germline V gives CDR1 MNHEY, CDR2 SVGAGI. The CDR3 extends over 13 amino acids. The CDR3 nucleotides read TGTGTCAGCAGGAACGCGGCTCTCAGCGAGCAGTACTTC. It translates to CVSRNAALSEQYF.

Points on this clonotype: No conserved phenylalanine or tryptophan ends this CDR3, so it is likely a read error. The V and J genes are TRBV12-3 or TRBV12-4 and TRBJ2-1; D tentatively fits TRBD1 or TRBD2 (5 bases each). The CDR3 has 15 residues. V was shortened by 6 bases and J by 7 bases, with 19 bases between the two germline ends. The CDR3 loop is CASSGANMTFNEQFL. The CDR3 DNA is TGTGCCAGCAGCGGGGCTAACATGACTTTTAATGAGCAGTTCTTG.

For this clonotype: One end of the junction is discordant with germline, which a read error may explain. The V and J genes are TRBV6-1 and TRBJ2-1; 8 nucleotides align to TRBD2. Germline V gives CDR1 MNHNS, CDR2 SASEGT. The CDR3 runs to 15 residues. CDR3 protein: CASCERSGSYNEQFF. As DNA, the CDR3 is TGTGCCAGCTGTGAAAGGAGCGGGAGCTACAATGAACAGTTCTTC.

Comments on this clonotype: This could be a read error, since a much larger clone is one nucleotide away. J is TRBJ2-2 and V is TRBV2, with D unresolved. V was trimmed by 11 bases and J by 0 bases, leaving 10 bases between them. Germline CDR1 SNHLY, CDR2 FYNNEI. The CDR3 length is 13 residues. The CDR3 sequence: CAGLTPNTGELFF. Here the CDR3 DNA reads TGTGCCGGCCTTACTCCGAACACCGGGGAGCTGTTTTTT.

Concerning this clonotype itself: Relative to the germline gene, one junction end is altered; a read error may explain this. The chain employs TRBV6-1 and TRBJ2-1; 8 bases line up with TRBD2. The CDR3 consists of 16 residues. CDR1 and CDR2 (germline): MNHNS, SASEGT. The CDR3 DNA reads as TGTGCCAGCAGTGGGGAGCGGGGGAGGTCCTACAATGAACAGTTCTTC. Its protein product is CASSGERGRSYNEQFF.

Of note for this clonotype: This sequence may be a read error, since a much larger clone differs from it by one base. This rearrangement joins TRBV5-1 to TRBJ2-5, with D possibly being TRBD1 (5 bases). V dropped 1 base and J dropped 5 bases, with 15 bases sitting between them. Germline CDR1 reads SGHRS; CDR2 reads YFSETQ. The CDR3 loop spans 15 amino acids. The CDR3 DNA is TGCGCCAGCAGCTTGCTCGTTGGGGCGGAGGAGACCCAGTACTTC. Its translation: CASSLLVGAEETQYF.

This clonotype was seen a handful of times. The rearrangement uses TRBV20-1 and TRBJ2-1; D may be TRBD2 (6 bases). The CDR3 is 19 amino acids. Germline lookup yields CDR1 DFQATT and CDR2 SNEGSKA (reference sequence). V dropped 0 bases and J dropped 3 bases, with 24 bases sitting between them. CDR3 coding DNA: TGCAGTGCTAGAGAGGGAGGAGAAAGGGAGACGACACTCTACAATGAGCAGTTCTTC. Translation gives CSAREGGERETTLYNEQFF.

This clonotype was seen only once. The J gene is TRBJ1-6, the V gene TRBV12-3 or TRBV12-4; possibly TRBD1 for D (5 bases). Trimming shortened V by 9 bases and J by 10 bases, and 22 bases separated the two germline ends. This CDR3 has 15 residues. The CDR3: CASTLALDTRSPLHF. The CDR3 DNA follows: TGTGCCAGTACTTTAGCATTGGACACTCGGTCACCCCTCCACTTT.

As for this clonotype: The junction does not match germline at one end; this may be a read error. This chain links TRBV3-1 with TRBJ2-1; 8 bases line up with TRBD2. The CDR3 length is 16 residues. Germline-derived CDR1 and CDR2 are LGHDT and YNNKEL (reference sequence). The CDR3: CVSSQDSSGWSHEQFF. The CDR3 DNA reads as TGTGTCAGCAGCCAAGATTCTAGCGGGTGGAGCCATGAGCAGTTCTTC.

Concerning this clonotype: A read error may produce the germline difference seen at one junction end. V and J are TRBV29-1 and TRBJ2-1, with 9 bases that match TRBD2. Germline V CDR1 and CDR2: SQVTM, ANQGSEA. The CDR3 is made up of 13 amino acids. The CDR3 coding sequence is TGCAGCGCACCGGGACTAGCAGGACTAGAGCAGATCTTC. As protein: CSAPGLAGLEQIF.

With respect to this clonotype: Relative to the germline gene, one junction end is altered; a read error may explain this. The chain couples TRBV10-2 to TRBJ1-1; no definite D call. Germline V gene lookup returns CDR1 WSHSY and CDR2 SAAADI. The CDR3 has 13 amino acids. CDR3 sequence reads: CASGRSENTEAFF. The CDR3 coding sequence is TGCGCCAGCGGCAGGTCAGAGAACACAGAAGCTTTCTTT.